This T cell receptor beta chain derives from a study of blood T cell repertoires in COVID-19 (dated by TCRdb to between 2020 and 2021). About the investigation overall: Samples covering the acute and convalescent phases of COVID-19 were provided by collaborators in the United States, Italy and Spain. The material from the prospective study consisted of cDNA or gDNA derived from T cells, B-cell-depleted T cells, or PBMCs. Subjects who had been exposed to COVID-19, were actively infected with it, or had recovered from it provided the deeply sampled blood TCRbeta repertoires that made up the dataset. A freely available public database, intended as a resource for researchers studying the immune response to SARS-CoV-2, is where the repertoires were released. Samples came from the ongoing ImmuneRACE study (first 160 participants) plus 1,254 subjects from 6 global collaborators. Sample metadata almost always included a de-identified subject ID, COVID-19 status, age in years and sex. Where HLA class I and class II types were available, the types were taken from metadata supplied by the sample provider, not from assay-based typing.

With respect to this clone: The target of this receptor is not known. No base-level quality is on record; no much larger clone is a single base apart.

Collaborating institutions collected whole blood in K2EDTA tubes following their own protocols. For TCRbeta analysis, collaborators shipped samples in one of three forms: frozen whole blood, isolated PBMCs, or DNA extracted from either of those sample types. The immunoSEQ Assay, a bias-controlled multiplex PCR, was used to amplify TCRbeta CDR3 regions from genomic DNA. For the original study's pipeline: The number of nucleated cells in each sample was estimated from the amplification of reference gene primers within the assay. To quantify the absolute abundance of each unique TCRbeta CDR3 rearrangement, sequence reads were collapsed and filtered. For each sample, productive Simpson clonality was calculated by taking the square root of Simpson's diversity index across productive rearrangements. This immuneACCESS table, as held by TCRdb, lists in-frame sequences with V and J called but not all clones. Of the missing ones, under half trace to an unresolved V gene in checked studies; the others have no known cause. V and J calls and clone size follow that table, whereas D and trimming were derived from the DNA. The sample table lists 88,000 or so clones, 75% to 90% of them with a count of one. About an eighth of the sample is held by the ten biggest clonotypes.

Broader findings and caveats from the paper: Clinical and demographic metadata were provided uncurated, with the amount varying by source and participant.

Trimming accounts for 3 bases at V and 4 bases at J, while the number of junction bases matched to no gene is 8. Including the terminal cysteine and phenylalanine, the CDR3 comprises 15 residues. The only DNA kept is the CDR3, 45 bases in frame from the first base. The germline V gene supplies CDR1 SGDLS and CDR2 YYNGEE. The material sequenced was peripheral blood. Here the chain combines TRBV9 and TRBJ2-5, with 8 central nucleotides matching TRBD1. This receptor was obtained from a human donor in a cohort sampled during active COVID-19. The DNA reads TGTGCCAGCAGCGCAGGGGGCAACCATGGAGAGACCCAGTACTTC. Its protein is CASSAGGNHGETQYF.